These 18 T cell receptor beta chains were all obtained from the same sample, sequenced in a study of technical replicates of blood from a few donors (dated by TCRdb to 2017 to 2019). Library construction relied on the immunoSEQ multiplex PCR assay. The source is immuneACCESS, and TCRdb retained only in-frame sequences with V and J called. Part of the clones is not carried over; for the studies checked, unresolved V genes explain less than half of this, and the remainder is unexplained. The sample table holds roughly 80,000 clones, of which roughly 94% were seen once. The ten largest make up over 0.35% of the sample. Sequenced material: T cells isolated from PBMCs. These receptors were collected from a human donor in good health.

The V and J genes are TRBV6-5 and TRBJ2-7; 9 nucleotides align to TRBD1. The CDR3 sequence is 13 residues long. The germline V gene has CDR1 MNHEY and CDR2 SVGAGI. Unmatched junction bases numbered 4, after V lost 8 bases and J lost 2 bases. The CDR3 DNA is TGTGCCAGCGGCCGGGACAGGGCCTACGAGCAGTACTTC. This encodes CASGRDRAYEQYF.

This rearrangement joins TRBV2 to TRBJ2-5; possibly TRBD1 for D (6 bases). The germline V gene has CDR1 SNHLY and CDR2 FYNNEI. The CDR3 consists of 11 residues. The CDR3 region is CAAGVVGTQYF. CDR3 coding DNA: TGTGCTGCAGGGGTGGTAGGGACCCAGTACTTC.

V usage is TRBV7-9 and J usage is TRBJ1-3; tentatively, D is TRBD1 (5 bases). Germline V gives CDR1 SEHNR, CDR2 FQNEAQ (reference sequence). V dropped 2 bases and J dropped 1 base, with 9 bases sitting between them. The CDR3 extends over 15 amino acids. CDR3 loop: CASSLLGGSGNTIYF. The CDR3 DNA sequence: TGTGCCAGCAGCTTATTGGGGGGATCTGGAAACACCATATATTTT.

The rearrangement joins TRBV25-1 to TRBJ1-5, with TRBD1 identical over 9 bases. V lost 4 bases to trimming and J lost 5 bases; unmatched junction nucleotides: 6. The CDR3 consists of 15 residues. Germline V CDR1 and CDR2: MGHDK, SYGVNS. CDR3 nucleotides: TGTGCCAGCAGTGCAGGGGGACAGGGTCATCAGCCCCAGCATTTT. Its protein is CASSAGGQGHQPQHF.

The CDR3 DNA sequence: TGCGCCAGCAGCCAAGATCGCGGCACTCCCCATTATTTT. Amino acids: CASSQDRGTPHYF. V is TRBV4-3 and J is TRBJ1-3; D uncertain. The V end lost 0 bases, the J end lost 16 bases, and 16 bases lay between the germline ends. Germline CDR1 LGHNA, CDR2 YSLEER. The CDR3 is made up of 13 amino acids.

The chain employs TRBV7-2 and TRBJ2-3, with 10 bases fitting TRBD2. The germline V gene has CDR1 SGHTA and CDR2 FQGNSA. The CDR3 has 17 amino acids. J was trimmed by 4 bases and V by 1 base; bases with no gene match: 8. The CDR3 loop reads CASSLGFLAGVADTQYF. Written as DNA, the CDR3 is TGTGCCAGCAGCTTAGGATTCCTAGCGGGAGTGGCAGATACGCAGTATTTT.

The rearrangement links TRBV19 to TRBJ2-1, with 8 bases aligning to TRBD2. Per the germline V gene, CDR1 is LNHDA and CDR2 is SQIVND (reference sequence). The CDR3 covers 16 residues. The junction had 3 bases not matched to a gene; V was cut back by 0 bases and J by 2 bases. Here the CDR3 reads CASSIDREGTYNEQFF. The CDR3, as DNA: TGTGCCAGTAGTATAGATCGGGAGGGCACCTACAATGAGCAGTTCTTC.

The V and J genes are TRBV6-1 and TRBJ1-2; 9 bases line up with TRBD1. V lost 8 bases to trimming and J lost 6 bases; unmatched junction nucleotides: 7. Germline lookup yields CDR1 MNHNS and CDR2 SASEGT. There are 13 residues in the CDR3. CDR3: CASHEGQGHGYTF. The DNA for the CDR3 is TGTGCCAGCCATGAGGGACAGGGACATGGCTACACCTTC.

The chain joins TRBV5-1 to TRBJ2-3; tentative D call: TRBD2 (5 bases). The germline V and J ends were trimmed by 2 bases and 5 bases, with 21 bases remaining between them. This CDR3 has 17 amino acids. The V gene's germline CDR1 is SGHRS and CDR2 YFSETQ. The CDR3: CASSFLLDPGGQDTQYF. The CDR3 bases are TGCGCCAGCAGCTTTTTACTGGACCCCGGAGGCCAAGATACGCAGTATTTT.

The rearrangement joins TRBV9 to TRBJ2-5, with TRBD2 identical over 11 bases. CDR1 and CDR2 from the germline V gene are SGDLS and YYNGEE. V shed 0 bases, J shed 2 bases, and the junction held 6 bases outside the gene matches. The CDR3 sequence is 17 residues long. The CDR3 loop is CASSVEVAGGDQETQYF. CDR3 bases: TGTGCCAGCAGCGTAGAGGTAGCGGGAGGGGATCAAGAGACCCAGTACTTC.

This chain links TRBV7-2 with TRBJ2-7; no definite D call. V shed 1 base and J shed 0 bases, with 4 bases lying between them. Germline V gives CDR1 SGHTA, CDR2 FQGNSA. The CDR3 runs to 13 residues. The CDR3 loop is CASSLDGSYEQYF. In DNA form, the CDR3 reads TGTGCCAGCAGCTTAGACGGCTCCTACGAGCAGTACTTC. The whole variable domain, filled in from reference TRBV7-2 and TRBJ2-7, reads GAGVSQSPSNKVTEKGKDVELRCDPISGHTALYWYRQSLGQGLEFLIYFQGNSAPDKSGLPSDRFSAERTGGSVSTLTIQRTQQEDSAVYLCASSLDGSYEQYFGPGTRLTVT.

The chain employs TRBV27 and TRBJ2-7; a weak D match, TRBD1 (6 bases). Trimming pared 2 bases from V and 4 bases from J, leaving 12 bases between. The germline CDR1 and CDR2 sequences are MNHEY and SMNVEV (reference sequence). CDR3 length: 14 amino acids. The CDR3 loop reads CASSLAPTGYEQYF. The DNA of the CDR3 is TGTGCCAGCAGTTTAGCCCCAACAGGGTACGAGCAGTACTTC.

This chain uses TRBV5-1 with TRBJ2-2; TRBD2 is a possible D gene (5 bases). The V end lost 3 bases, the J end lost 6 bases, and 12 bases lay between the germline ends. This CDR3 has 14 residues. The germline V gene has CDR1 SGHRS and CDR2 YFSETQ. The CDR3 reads CASSSMGVSGELFF. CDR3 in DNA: TGCGCCAGCAGCTCCATGGGAGTGTCCGGGGAGCTGTTTTTT.

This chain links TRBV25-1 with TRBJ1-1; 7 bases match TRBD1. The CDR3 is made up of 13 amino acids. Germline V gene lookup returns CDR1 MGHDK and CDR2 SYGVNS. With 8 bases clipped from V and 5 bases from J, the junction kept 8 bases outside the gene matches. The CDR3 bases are TGTGCCAGCCGACAGGGCCCTTGGACTGAAGCTTTCTTT. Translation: CASRQGPWTEAFF.

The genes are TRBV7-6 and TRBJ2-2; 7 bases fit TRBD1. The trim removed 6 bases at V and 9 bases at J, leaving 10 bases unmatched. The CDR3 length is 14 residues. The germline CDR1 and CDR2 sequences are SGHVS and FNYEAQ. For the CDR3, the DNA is TGTGCCAGCAGTCGAACAGGGGAAAGCTGGGAGCTGTTTTTT. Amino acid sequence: CASSRTGESWELFF.

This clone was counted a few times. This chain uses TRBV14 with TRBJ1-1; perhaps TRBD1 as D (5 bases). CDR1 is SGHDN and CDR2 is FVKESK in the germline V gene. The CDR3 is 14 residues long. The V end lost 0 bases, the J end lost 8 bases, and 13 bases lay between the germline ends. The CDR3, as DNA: TGTGCCAGCAGCCAAGAATGGGGGGGTGGAGAAGCTTTCTTT. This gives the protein CASSQEWGGGEAFF.

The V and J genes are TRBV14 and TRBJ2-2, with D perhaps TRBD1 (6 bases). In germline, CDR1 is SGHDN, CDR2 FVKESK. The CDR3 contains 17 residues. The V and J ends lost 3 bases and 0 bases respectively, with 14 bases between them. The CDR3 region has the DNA TGTGCCAGCAGCCAGGAAGCCGGGACAACGAACACCGGGGAGCTGTTTTTT. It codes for CASSQEAGTTNTGELFF. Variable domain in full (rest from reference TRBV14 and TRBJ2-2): EAGVTQFPSHSVIEKGQTVTLRCDPISGHDNLYWYRRVMGKEIKFLLHFVKESKQDESGMPNNRFLAERTGGTYSTLKVQPAELEDSGVYFCASSQEAGTTNTGELFFGEGSRLTVL.

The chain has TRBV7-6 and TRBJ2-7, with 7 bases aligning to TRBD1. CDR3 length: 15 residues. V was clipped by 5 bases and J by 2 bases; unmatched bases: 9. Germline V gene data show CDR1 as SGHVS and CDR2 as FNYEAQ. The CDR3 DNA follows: TGTGCCAGCAGCACCGATTCCGACAGGGCCTACGAGCAGTACTTC. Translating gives CASSTDSDRAYEQYF.